This T cell receptor (beta chain) was sequenced in a study of vaccination and CD4 T cells after COVID-19. With 2 bases removed from V and 4 bases from J, the gap between germline ends came to 12 bases. The CDR3 length is 16 residues. Germline lookup yields CDR1 SGHVS and CDR2 FQNEAQ. CD4+ T cells that had been cultured provided DNA sequenced with the Oncomine TCR Beta short-read assay. Cultured CD4+ T cells were the source of extracted genomic DNA. TCRdb fed the PCR reads into MiXCR, producing one record per CDR3 protein. The table includes 20,000 to 25,000 distinct CDR3 sequences, roughly 50% detected once. This clonotype was found a few times. Its cognate antigen is unknown. Treatment here: approximately nine-day PBMC culture with coronavirus spike peptide pools or control peptides (ViraFEST assay).

The origin of this receptor is a human donor who had recovered from COVID-19. The chain joins TRBV7-8 to TRBJ1-6; D gene ambiguous. The sequenced sample was CD4+ T cells from blood, cultured in vitro. CDR3 region: CASSLLASSYNSPLHF. The CDR3 nucleotides read TGTGCCAGCAGCTTATTAGCTTCCTCATATAATTCACCCCTCCACTTT.